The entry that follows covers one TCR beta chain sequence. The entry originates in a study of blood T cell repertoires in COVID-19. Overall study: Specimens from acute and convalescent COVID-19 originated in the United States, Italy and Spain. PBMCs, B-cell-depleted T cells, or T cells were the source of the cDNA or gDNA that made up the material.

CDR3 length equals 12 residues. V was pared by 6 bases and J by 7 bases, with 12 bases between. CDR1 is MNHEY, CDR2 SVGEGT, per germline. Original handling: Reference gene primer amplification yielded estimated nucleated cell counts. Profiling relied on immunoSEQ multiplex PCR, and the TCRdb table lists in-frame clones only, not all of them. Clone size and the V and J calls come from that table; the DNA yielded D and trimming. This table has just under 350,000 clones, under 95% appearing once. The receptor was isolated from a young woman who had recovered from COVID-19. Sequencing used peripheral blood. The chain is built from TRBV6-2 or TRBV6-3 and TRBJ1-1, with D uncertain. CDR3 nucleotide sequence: TGTGCCAGCAGCGACTCCCCTTATGAAGCTTTCTTT. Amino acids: CASSDSPYEAFF.